This T cell receptor beta chain emerged from a study of T cells after yellow fever vaccination. Study background: Each low-cell-number fraction was prepared by means of SMART-Seq v4 Ultra Low Input.

This clonotype was seen repeatedly, ten times or more. Its antigen remains unknown. Overall study results and limits: Researchers cautioned that FACS-sorted repertoires could harbor abundant clonotypes contaminating from the bulk population.

One entry per CDR3 protein, called by TCRdb with MiXCR from the 5' RACE reads. The sample consists of some 300,000 distinct CDR3 sequences, approximately 3.8% of them appearing once. The CDR3 loop spans 12 amino acids. The germline V and J ends were trimmed by 0 bases and 3 bases, with 3 bases remaining between them. Germline assignment: CDR1 SGHRS and CDR2 YFSETQ. The TCR sequence derives from a man aged 18 to 29 who received the YFV17D yellow fever vaccine. Sequencing used PBMCs, obtained on the day of the yellow fever booster vaccination. The chain uses TRBV5-1 and TRBJ1-1; no definite D call. CDR3 sequence: CASSLGYTEAFF. CDR3 nucleotide sequence: TGCGCCAGCAGCTTGGGGTACACTGAAGCTTTCTTT.